A single sample gave rise to the 9 T cell receptor beta chains below, sequenced in a study of shared clonotypes between healthy human individuals. The data were produced by immunoSEQ multiplex PCR, yet TCRdb's version contains in-frame clones alone and is incomplete. The table lists under 2,500,000 clones, approximately 96% of them singletons. Material for sequencing was naive CD4+ T cells sorted from blood. Subset here: CD45RA+ positively selected. Receptors were obtained from a man younger than 35 in good health.

The V call is TRBV5-1, the J call TRBJ2-7; TRBD2 is a possible D gene (6 bases). This CDR3 has 15 amino acids. The V and J ends lost 1 base and 3 bases respectively, with 14 bases between them. Germline V gives CDR1 SGHRS, CDR2 YFSETQ. This CDR3 reads CASSLWGVDYYEQYF. CDR3 nucleotides: TGCGCCAGCAGCTTGTGGGGGGTCGATTACTACGAGCAGTACTTC.

The chain uses TRBV2 and TRBJ1-1; D uncertain. V lost 5 bases to trimming and J lost 2 bases, with 9 bases between them. The CDR3 loop spans 13 amino acids. The germline V gene encodes CDR1 SNHLY and CDR2 FYNNEI. CDR3 sequence (DNA): TGTGCCAGCAGTTCGCGGGAAAACACTGAAGCTTTCTTT. Translation: CASSSRENTEAFF.

About this clone: Other DNA sequences from this sample encode an identical CDR3 as well. J is TRBJ1-3 and V is TRBV30, with unresolved D. The CDR3 totals 12 residues. Trimming took off 0 bases at V and 4 bases at J, with 4 bases between the two ends. Germline V gene data show CDR1 as GTSNPN and CDR2 as SVGIG (reference sequence). The CDR3 region has the DNA TGTGCCTGGAGTGTAGTAGGAAACACCATATATTTT. Translated: CAWSVVGNTIYF.

This chain links TRBV5-1 with TRBJ2-4; a possible D gene is TRBD2 (6 bases). Trimming removed 4 bases at V and 11 bases at J, with 16 bases between. Germline lookup yields CDR1 SGHRS and CDR2 YFSETQ. This CDR3 is 13 amino acids long. The CDR3 loop reads CASSPGDRQVQYF. For the CDR3, the DNA is TGCGCCAGCAGCCCGGGGGACCGTCAAGTTCAGTACTTC.

CDR3 protein: CASSSKAGGSYEQYF. Here the CDR3 DNA reads TGTGCCAGCAGCTCGAAGGCGGGAGGGAGCTACGAGCAGTACTTC. The genes are TRBV5-4 and TRBJ2-7; 9 bases align to TRBD2. Germline trimming cut 3 bases from V and 3 bases from J; bases unmatched to any gene: 7. The CDR3 runs to 15 residues. CDR1 and CDR2 from the germline V gene are SGHNT and YYREEE (reference sequence).

This chain uses TRBV6-1 with TRBJ2-3, with 9 bases aligning to TRBD2. The length of the CDR3 is 15 residues. The V gene's germline CDR1 is MNHNS and CDR2 SASEGT. The J segment lost 4 bases and the V segment lost 10 bases, leaving 12 bases of the junction unmatched. The CDR3 region is CATQSGGLGADTQYF. In nucleotides, the CDR3 is TGTGCCACGCAGAGCGGGGGGCTCGGGGCAGATACGCAGTATTTT.

J is TRBJ1-1 and V is TRBV5-1; 7 nucleotides line up with TRBD1. The CDR3 sequence is 15 residues long. Germline loops: CDR1 SGHRS, CDR2 YFSETQ. The V gene end was trimmed by 0 bases and the J gene end by 3 bases; junction bases not matched to a gene: 5. The CDR3 here is CASSLETGKYTEAFF. CDR3 sequence (DNA): TGCGCCAGCAGCTTGGAGACAGGGAAATACACTGAAGCTTTCTTT.

The chain carries TRBV6-6 and TRBJ1-6, with 7 bases aligning to TRBD1. The CDR3 covers 15 residues. Germline V gene sequence: CDR1 MNHNY, CDR2 SVGAGI (reference sequence). V trimming: 7 bases; J trimming: 4 bases; junction bases outside the gene matches: 7. The CDR3 region is CASKTGTDYNSPLHF. CDR3 bases: TGTGCCAGCAAGACAGGGACCGATTATAATTCACCCCTCCACTTT.

The chain combines TRBV5-1 with TRBJ1-1, with D possibly being TRBD1 (5 bases). Germline CDR1 is SGHRS and CDR2 is YFSETQ. V lost 0 bases and J lost 5, with 11 bases in between. The length of the CDR3 is 14 residues. In nucleotides, the CDR3 is TGCGCCAGCAGCTTGGCGGCGGGGCGAACTGAAGCTTTCTTT. Its translation: CASSLAAGRTEAFF.